The entry below gives a single T cell receptor beta chain sequence along with its context. The age range of participants was about 18 to 100 years, with residence in under 25 US areas. Clinical history reported by participants formed the basis on which cohorts were assigned. The repertoire was sequenced with immunoSEQ multiplex PCR; TCRdb's copy has only in-frame clones and lacks some. The sample includes approximately 260,000 clones, 84% seen only once; the top ten take approximately 3.6%. The sample comes from a study of blood T cell repertoires in COVID-19. CDR1 is LGHNA, CDR2 YSLEER, per germline. The CDR3 is 18 amino acids. The J segment lost 9 bases and the V segment lost 0 bases, leaving 19 bases of the junction unmatched.

The sequenced material came from PBMCs or T cells enriched from blood (not recorded which). The chain combines TRBV4-3 with TRBJ2-7; 8 bases line up with TRBD2. The clonotype originates from a man aged 45 to 65 who had recovered from COVID-19. The CDR3 DNA sequence: TGCGCCAGCAGCCAAGACTGGGCAAATGGCGCGGGAGGTGGTGGGCAGTACTTC. Its protein product is CASSQDWANGAGGGGQYF.